This T cell receptor beta chain was documented in a study of blood T cell repertoires in COVID-19. Looked up from germline, CDR1 is MNHEY and CDR2 is SVGAGI. CDR3 length: 14 residues. V was shortened by 2 bases and J by 7 bases, with 12 bases between the two germline ends. Method: immunoSEQ multiplex PCR; TCRdb's copy keeps in-frame clones and lacks some. The sample holds roughly 80,000 clones, less than 85% seen once. This sequence joins TRBV6-5 and TRBJ1-5, with D possibly TRBD1 on 5 matching bases. The specimen was peripheral blood. This receptor was obtained from a man between 65 and 85 years old with active or convalescent COVID-19. For the CDR3, the DNA is TGTGCCAGCAGTTACGCAGGGAGGCACCAGCCCCAGCATTTT. This encodes CASSYAGRHQPQHF.